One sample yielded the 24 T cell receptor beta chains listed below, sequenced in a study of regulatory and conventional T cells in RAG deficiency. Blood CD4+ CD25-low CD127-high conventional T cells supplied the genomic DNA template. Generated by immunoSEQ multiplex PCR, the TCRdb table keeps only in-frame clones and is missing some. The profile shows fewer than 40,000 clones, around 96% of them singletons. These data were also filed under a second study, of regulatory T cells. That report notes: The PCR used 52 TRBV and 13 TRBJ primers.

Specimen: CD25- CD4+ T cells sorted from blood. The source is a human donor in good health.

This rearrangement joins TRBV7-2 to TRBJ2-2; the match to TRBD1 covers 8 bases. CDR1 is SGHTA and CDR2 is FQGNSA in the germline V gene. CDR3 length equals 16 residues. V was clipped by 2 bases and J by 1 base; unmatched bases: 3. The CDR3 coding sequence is TGTGCCAGCAGCTTATTTGGGACAGGGAACACCGGGGAGCTGTTTTTT. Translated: CASSLFGTGNTGELFF.

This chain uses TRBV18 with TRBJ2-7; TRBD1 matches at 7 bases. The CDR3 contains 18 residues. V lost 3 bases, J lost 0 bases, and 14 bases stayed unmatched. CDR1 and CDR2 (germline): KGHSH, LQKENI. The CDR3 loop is CASSPSPFRDRDSYEQYF. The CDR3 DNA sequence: TGTGCCAGCTCACCCTCACCCTTTAGGGACAGAGACTCCTACGAGCAGTACTTC.

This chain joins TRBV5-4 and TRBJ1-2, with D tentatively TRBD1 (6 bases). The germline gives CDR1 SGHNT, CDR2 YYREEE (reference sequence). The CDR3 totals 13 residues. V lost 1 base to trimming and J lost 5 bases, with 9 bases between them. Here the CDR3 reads CASSLSRGYGYTF. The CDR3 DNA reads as TGTGCCAGCAGCTTGTCCAGGGGATATGGCTACACCTTC. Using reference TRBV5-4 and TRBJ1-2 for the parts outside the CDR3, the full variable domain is ETGVTQSPTHLIKTRGQQVTLRCSSQSGHNTVSWYQQALGQGPQFIFQYYREEENGRGNFPPRFSGLQFPNYSSELNVNALELDDSALYLCASSLSRGYGYTFGSGTRLTVV.

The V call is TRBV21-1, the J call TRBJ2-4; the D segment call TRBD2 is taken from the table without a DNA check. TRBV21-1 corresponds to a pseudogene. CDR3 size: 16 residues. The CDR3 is CASSKALSGTKNIQYF. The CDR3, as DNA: TGTGCCAGCAGCAAAGCGCTTTCGGGTACCAAAAACATTCAGTACTTC.

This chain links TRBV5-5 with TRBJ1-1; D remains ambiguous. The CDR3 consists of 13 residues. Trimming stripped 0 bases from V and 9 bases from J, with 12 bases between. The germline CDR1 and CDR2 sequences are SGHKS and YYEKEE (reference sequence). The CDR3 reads CASSLESGSQAFF. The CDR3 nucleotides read TGTGCCAGCAGCTTGGAATCCGGGTCTCAAGCTTTCTTT.

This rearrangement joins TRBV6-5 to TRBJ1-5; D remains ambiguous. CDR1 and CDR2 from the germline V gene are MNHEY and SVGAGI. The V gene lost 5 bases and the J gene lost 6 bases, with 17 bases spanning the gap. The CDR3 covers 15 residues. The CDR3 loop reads CASSLGPQRGQPQHF. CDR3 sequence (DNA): TGTGCCAGCAGTCTGGGCCCGCAGCGGGGTCAGCCCCAGCATTTT.

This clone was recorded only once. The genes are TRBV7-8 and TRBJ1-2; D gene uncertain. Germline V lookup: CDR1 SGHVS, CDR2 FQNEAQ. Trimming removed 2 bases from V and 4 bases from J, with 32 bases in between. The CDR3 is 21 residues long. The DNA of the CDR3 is TGTGCCAGCAGCTTAAGGTCGGATTCCCAACCAACGGAGACTCGGGTCTATGGCTACACCTTC. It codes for CASSLRSDSQPTETRVYGYTF.

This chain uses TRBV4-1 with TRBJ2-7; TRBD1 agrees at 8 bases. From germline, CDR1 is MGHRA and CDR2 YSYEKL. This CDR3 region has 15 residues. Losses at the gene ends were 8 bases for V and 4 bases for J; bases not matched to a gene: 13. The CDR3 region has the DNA TGCGCCAGCGAACAAACCGGGACAGGTGATTACGAGCAGTACTTC. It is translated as CASEQTGTGDYEQYF.

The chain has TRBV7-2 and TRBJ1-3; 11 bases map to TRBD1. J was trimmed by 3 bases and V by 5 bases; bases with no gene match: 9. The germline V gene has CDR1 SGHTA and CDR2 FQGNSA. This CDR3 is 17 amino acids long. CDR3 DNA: TGTGCCAGCAGCCCACGGACAGGGGGCGCTAATGGAAACACCATATATTTT. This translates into CASSPRTGGANGNTIYF.

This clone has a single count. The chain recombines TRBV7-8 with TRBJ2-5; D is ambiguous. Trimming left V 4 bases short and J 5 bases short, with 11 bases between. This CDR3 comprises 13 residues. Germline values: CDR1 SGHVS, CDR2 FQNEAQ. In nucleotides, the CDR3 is TGTGCCAGCAGCTCGTACCCGAGGGAGACCCAGTACTTC. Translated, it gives CASSSYPRETQYF.

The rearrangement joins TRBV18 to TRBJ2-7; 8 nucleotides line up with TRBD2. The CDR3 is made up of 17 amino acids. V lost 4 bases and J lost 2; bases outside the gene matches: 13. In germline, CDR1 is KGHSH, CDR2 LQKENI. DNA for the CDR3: TGTGCCAGCTCACTACTACAGGGAGCGGGGGCTACCTACGAGCAGTACTTC. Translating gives CASSLLQGAGATYEQYF.

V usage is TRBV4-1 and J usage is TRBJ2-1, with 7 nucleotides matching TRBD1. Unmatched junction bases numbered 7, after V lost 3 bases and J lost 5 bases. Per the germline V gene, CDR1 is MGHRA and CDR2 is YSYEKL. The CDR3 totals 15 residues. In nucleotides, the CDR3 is TGCGCCAGCAGCCAGCCGGGACAGACCAACAATGAGCAGTTCTTC. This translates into CASSQPGQTNNEQFF.

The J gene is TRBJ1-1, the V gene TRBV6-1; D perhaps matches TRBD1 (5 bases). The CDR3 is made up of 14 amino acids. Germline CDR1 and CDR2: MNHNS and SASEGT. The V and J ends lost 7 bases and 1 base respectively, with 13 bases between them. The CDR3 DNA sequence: TGTGCCAGCACCCCCAGCAGGGCGAACACTGAAGCTTTCTTT. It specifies CASTPSRANTEAFF.

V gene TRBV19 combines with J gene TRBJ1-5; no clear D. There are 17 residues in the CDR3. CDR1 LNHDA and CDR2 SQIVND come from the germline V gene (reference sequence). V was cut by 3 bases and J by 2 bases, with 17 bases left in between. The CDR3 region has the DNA TGTGCCAGTAGTATCCGCGAGACACCGGTTGGCAATCAGCCCCAGCATTTT. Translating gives CASSIRETPVGNQPQHF.

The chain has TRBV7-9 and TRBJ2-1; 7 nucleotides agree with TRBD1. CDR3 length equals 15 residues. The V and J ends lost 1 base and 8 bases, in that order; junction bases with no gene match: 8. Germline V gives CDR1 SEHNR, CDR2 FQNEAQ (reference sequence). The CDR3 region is CASSLGETGFDEQFF. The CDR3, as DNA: TGTGCCAGCAGCTTAGGGGAGACAGGGTTCGATGAGCAGTTCTTC.

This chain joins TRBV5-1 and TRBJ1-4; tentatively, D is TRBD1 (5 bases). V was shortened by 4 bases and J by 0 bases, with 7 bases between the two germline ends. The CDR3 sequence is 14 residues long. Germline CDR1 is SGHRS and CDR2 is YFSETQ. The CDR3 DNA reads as TGCGCCAGCAGCCGGGACTCAACTAATGAAAAACTGTTTTTT. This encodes CASSRDSTNEKLFF.

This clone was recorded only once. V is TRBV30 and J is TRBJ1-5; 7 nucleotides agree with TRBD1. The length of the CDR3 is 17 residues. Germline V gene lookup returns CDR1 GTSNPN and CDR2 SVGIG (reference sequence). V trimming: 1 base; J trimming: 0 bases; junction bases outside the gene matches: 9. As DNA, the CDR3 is TGTGCCTGGAGTGCTTTTTTGACAGGGAATAGCAATCAGCCCCAGCATTTT. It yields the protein CAWSAFLTGNSNQPQHF.

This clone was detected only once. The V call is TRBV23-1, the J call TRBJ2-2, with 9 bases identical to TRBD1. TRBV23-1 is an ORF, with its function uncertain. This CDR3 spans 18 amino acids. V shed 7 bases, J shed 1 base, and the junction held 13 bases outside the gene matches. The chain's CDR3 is CASNVTDRGGQNTGELFF. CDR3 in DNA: TGCGCCAGCAACGTAACGGACAGGGGAGGTCAGAACACCGGGGAGCTGTTTTTT.

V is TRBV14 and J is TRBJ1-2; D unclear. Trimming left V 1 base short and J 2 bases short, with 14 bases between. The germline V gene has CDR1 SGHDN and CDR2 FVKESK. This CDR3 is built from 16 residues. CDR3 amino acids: CASSQGVASRNYGYTF. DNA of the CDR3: TGTGCCAGCAGCCAAGGAGTCGCTTCCCGGAACTATGGCTACACCTTC.

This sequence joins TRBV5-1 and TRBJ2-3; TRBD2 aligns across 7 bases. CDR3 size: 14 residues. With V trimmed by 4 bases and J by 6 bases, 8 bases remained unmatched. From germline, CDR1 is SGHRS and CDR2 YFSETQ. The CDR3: CASSPGGSGDTQYF. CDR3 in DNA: TGCGCCAGCAGCCCGGGCGGGAGCGGTGATACGCAGTATTTT.

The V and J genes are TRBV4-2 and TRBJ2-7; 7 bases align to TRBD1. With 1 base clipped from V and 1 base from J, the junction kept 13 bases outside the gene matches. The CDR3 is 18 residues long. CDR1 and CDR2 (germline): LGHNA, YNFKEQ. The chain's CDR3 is CASSQAYFPGQISYEQYF. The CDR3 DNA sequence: TGTGCCAGCAGCCAAGCTTATTTTCCGGGACAGATTTCCTACGAGCAGTACTTC.

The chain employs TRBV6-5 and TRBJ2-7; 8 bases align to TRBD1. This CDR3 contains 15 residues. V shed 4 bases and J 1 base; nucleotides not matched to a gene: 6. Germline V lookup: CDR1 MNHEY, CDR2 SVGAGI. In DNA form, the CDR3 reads TGTGCCAGCAGTTCAGCCGGGACAGGATCCTACGAGCAGTACTTC. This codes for CASSSAGTGSYEQYF.

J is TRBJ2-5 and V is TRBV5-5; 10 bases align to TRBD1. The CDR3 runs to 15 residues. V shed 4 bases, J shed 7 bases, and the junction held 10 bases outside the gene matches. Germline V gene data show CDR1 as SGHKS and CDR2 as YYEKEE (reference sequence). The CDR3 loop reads CASSPAGTGDWTQYF. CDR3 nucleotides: TGTGCCAGCAGCCCCGCGGGGACAGGGGATTGGACCCAGTACTTC.

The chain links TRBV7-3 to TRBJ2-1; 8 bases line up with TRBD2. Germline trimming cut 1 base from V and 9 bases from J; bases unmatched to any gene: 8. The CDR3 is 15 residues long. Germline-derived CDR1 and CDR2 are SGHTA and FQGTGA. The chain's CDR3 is CASSLSRGGSGEQFF. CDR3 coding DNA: TGTGCCAGCAGCTTAAGCCGGGGGGGGTCAGGTGAGCAGTTCTTC.